This T cell receptor beta chain was identified in a study of T cell responses to AZD1222 COVID-19 vaccine. Generated by immunoSEQ multiplex PCR, the TCRdb table keeps only in-frame clones and is missing some. The sample holds about 110,000 clones, around 94% seen once. V trimming: 5 bases; J trimming: 7 bases; junction bases outside the gene matches: 6. The CDR3 consists of 13 residues. This material consisted of peripheral blood, taken on day 0 of AZD1222 vaccination. The J gene is TRBJ1-2, the V gene TRBV12-3 or TRBV12-4; 8 bases map to TRBD1. The clonotype originates from an adult in good health. The DNA for the CDR3 is TGTGCCAGCAGTGGGGCGGGACAGGTTGGCTACACCTTC. Translated, it gives CASSGAGQVGYTF.